This T cell receptor beta chain was sequenced in a study of blood T cells in healthy people across ages. General study points: Fewer expanded clones and more diversity marked long-lived versus aged donors. Age advanced and TCR beta diversity per million T cells fell, roughly linearly. Diversity figures derived from one million T cells were judged to underestimate the true value.

Turning to this clonotype: The antigen remains unidentified.

This CDR3 spans 14 amino acids. Germline-derived CDR1 and CDR2 are SNHLY and FYNNEI. V was trimmed by 5 bases and J by 8 bases, leaving 18 bases between them. The authors ran a second PCR of roughly 6 to 11 cycles using a sample-barcoded 5' primer and a J-beta primer mix. Via MiXCR, TCRdb re-called the 5' RACE reads, giving one row per CDR3 protein. Among 870,000 or so distinct CDR3 sequences, 29% were seen once, and the ten largest hold roughly 17%. The sample taken for sequencing was blood. The chain carries TRBV2 and TRBJ1-1, with a tentative D call TRBD1 (5 bases). This clonotype originated in a woman older than 75 in good health. CDR3 bases: TGTGCCAGCAGTTCGGCGCGGGGGGTCACCGAAGCTTTCTTT. Protein sequence: CASSSARGVTEAFF. The whole variable domain, remainder taken from reference TRBV2 and TRBJ1-1, is EPEVTQTPSHQVTQMGQEVILRCVPISNHLYFYWYRQILGQKVEFLVSFYNNEISEKSEIFDDQFSVERPDGSNFTLKIRSTKLEDSAMYFCASSSARGVTEAFFGQGTRLTVV.